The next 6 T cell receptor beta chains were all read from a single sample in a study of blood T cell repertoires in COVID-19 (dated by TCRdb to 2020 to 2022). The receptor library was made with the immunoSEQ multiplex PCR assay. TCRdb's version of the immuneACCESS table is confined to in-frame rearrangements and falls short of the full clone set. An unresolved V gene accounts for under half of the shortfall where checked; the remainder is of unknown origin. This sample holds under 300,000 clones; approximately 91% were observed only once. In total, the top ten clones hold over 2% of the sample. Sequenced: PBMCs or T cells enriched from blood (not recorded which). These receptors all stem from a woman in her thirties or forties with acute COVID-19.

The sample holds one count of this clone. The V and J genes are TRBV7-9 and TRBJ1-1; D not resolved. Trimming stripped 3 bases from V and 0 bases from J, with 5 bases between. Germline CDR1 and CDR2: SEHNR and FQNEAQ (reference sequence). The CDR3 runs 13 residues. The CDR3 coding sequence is TGTGCCAGCAGCTTTTCGGTGAACACTGAAGCTTTCTTT. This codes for CASSFSVNTEAFF.

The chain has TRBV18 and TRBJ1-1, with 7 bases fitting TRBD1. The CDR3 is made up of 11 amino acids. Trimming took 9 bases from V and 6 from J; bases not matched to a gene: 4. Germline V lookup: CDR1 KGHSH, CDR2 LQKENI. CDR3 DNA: TGTGCCAGTCGAGGGACAGCTGAAGCTTTCTTT. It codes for CASRGTAEAFF. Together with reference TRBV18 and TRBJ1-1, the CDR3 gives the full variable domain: NAGVMQNPRHLVRRRGQEARLRCSPMKGHSHVYWYRQLPEEGLKFMVYLQKENIIDESGMPKERFSAEFPKEGPSILRIQQVVRGDSAAYFCASRGTAEAFFGQGTRLTVV.

CDR3 sequence (DNA): TGTGCCAGCTCACCTACCTCGGGACTGTTCACCGGGGAGCTGTTTTTT. It codes for CASSPTSGLFTGELFF. The V gene is TRBV18, the J gene TRBJ2-2; tentative D call: TRBD2 (6 bases). The CDR3 has 16 amino acids. In germline, CDR1 is KGHSH, CDR2 LQKENI. V lost 3 bases and J 4 bases, leaving 15 bases between the germline ends.

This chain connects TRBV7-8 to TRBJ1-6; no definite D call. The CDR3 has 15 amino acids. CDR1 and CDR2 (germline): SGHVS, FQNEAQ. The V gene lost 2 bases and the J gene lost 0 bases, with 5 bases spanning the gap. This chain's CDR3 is CASSLKSSYNSPLHF. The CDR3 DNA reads TGTGCCAGCAGCTTAAAGAGCTCCTATAATTCACCCCTCCACTTT.

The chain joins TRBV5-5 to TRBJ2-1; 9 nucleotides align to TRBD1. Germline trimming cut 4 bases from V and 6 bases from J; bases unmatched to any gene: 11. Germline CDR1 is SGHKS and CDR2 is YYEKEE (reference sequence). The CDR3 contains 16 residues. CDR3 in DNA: TGTGCCAGCAGCCCCACCGGGACAGGGTTGTCCAATGAGCAGTTCTTC. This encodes CASSPTGTGLSNEQFF.

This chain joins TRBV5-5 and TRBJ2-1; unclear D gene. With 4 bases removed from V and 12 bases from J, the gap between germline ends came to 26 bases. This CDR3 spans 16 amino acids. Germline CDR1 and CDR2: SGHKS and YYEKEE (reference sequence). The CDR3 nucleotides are TGTGCCAGCAGCCAGACCCTCACGGATCCCCGTCGGGTGCAGTTCTTC. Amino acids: CASSQTLTDPRRVQFF.